The 8 T cell receptor beta chains given below trace back to one sample, sequenced in a study of T cells in Graves' hyperthyroidism and ophthalmopathy. Amplification targeted TCR beta CDR3 regions from RNA transcripts. The HTBI primer set was used in a first-round RT-PCR of the TCR CDR3. TCRdb fed the multiplex PCR reads into MiXCR, producing one record per CDR3 protein. The data show about 250,000 distinct CDR3 sequences, around 25% seen once. The sequenced sample consisted of blood. Receptors were obtained from a woman between 35 and 50 years old with Graves' ophthalmopathy.

There are many counts of this clonotype. CDR3: CASSYVGGESSYEQYF. Here the CDR3 DNA reads TGTGCCAGCAGTTACGTCGGCGGGGAAAGCTCCTACGAGCAGTACTTC. The genes are TRBV6-5 and TRBJ2-7; the D gene is possibly TRBD2 (6 bases). V lost 2 bases and J lost 0, with 14 bases in between. This CDR3 is 16 amino acids long. Per germline, CDR1 MNHEY and CDR2 SVGAGI.

This clonotype appeared many times. The V and J genes are TRBV11-3 and TRBJ2-2, with 7 bases lining up with TRBD2. The CDR3 spans 19 residues. V trimming: 2 bases; J trimming: 1 base; junction bases outside the gene matches: 13. In germline, CDR1 is SGHNT, CDR2 YENEEA. The CDR3 DNA sequence: TGTGCCAGCAGCTTAAGTCCTAGCGGCATACCCCAGAACACCGGGGAGCTGTTTTTT. Its protein is CASSLSPSGIPQNTGELFF.

The CDR3 nucleotides are TGTGCCAGCAGTTTACTGTGGGGGGCCAGAACCTACGAGCAGTACTTC. Residues: CASSLLWGARTYEQYF. This sequence joins TRBV28 and TRBJ2-7; D assignment may be TRBD1 or TRBD2 (6 bases each). Germline values: CDR1 MDHEN, CDR2 SYDVKM. V was trimmed by 2 bases and J by 2 bases, leaving 16 bases between them. The length of the CDR3 is 16 residues.

The V call is TRBV12-3 or TRBV12-4, the J call TRBJ1-5, with 8 bases that match TRBD1. Trimming removed 3 bases from V and 2 bases from J; junction bases left unmatched: 9. This CDR3 is 17 amino acids long. Here the CDR3 DNA reads TGTGCCAGCAGTTTTGTAGCAGGGGGCTTAGGCAATCAGCCCCAGCATTTT. This translates into CASSFVAGGLGNQPQHF.

In this sample, this clonotype turned up many times. The V and J genes are TRBV28 and TRBJ1-6; D gene ambiguous. The CDR3 totals 13 residues. Deletions cut 6 bases from V and 9 bases from J, with 12 bases between. CDR1 MDHEN and CDR2 SYDVKM come from the germline V gene. DNA for the CDR3: TGTGCCAGCAGCCAGGAACGGGGTTCACCCCTCCACTTT. Its protein is CASSQERGSPLHF.

The sample holds many counts of this clonotype. The chain recombines TRBV19 with TRBJ1-1; D uncertain. Between the trimmed V and J ends, which lost 2 bases and 1 base, there was a span of 8 bases. Germline V lookup: CDR1 LNHDA, CDR2 SQIVND (reference sequence). This CDR3 has 14 amino acids. The CDR3, as DNA: TGTGCCAGTAGTATAAACAACGGGAACACTGAAGCTTTCTTT. As protein: CASSINNGNTEAFF.

This clonotype was counted ten times or more. V gene TRBV6-1 combines with J gene TRBJ2-5, with 9 positions matching TRBD2. Germline CDR1 is MNHNS and CDR2 is SASEGT. The trim removed 4 bases at V and 6 bases at J, leaving 9 bases unmatched. CDR3 size: 15 residues. CDR3 coding DNA: TGTGCCAGCAGTGGGACCGGGACTAGCCGGCAGACCCAGTACTTC. Translating gives CASSGTGTSRQTQYF.

This clonotype was seen many times. V usage is TRBV27 and J usage is TRBJ2-5, with 7 positions matching TRBD2. V lost 4 bases, J lost 2 bases, and 7 bases stayed unmatched. Per germline, CDR1 MNHEY and CDR2 SMNVEV (reference sequence). The CDR3 loop spans 15 amino acids. CDR3 protein: CASSSLLARQETQYF. CDR3 in DNA: TGTGCCAGCAGTTCCCTACTAGCGCGGCAAGAGACCCAGTACTTC.